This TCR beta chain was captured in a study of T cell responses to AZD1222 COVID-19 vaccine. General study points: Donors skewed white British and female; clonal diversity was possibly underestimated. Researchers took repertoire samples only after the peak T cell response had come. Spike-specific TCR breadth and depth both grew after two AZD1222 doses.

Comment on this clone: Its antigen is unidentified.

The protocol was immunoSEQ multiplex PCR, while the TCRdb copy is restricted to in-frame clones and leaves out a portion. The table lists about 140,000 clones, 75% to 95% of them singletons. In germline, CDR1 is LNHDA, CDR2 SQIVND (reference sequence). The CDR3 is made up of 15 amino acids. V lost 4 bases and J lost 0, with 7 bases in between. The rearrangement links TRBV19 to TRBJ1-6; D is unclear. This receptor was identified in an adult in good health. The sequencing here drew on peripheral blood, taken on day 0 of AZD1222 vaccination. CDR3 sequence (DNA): TGTGCCAGTAGTAGGTCCAGCTCCTATAATTCACCCCTCCACTTT. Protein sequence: CASSRSSSYNSPLHF.